The 9 T cell receptor beta chains given below trace back to one sample, sequenced in a study of OX40 agonist ivuxolimab in advanced cancers. The method was immunoSEQ multiplex PCR; TCRdb's version includes in-frame clones alone and lacks a portion of them. Among tens of thousands of clones listed, roughly 90% were seen once. Sample: CD4+ or CD8+ T cells sorted from blood, taken in a trial of the OX40 agonist ivuxolimab. These receptors were obtained from an adult with an advanced solid tumor such as melanoma, head and neck, liver or kidney cancer.

On this clone: Other DNA sequences in the sample encode the same CDR3. This rearrangement joins TRBV29-1 to TRBJ2-7; possibly TRBD1 or TRBD2 for D (6 bases each). The CDR3 totals 14 residues. Germline V gene lookup returns CDR1 SQVTM and CDR2 ANQGSEA. V was trimmed by 4 bases and J by 3 bases, leaving 16 bases between them. DNA for the CDR3: TGCAGCGTTGGGGGGACGGGGGCTCGCTACGAGCAGTACTTC. Translation gives CSVGGTGARYEQYF.

V gene TRBV5-6 combines with J gene TRBJ1-3, with unresolved D. Germline V CDR1 and CDR2: SGHDT, YYEEEE. This CDR3 spans 15 amino acids. V lost 0 bases and J lost 0, with 7 bases in between. For the CDR3, the DNA is TGTGCCAGCAGCTTGGACCGCTTCTCTGGAAACACCATATATTTT. This codes for CASSLDRFSGNTIYF.

The genes are TRBV7-8 and TRBJ2-7, with 8 bases fitting TRBD2. The germline CDR1 and CDR2 sequences are SGHVS and FQNEAQ. The CDR3 sequence is 14 residues long. V gave up 4 bases and J gave up 5 bases; unmatched junction bases: 7. CDR3 DNA: TGTGCCAGCAGCTCCCCGGGACTAGGCGACGAGCAGTACTTC. The encoded protein is CASSSPGLGDEQYF. Supplemented by reference TRBV7-8 and TRBJ2-7, the full variable domain reads GAGVSQSPRYKVAKRGQDVALRCDPISGHVSLFWYQQALGQGPEFLTYFQNEAQLDKSGLPSDRFFAERPEGSVSTLKIQRTQQEDSAVYLCASSSPGLGDEQYFGPGTRLTVT.

The gene calls are TRBV11-2 and TRBJ2-1; 8 bases line up with TRBD2. Germline CDR1 is SGHAT and CDR2 is FQNNGV. The CDR3 runs to 14 residues. Trimming at V came to 4 bases and at J to 9 bases, leaving 8 bases not matched to a gene. In DNA, the CDR3 is TGTGCCAGCAGCTACTCAGCGGGGGCCCGTGAGCAGTTCTTC. Encoded protein: CASSYSAGAREQFF. The full variable domain, completed using reference TRBV11-2 and TRBJ2-1, is EAGVAQSPRYKIIEKRQSVAFWCNPISGHATLYWYQQILGQGPKLLIQFQNNGVVDDSQLPKDRFSAERLKGVDSTLKIQPAKLEDSAVYLCASSYSAGAREQFFGPGTRLTVL.

V is TRBV4-1 and J is TRBJ2-1, with 8 bases aligning to TRBD2. Germline loops: CDR1 MGHRA, CDR2 YSYEKL. Trimming at V came to 5 bases and at J to 7 bases, leaving 16 bases not matched to a gene. CDR3 length: 17 residues. CDR3 sequence reads: CASSYHLAGPSRNEQFF. In DNA form, the CDR3 reads TGCGCCAGCAGCTACCACTTAGCGGGACCCTCTAGGAATGAGCAGTTCTTC.

This rearrangement joins TRBV19 to TRBJ2-5; TRBD1 matches at 10 bases. J was trimmed by 4 bases and V by 8 bases; bases with no gene match: 13. The length of the CDR3 is 16 residues. Germline CDR1 and CDR2: LNHDA and SQIVND (reference sequence). CDR3 nucleotides: TGTGCCAGTTCAGCCCCCCGGGACAGGGGCGGAGAGACCCAGTACTTC. Translation: CASSAPRDRGGETQYF.

This clone is a singleton in its sample. The V and J genes are TRBV7-3 and TRBJ2-5, with 10 bases that match TRBD2. Germline lookup yields CDR1 SGHTA and CDR2 FQGTGA. This CDR3 is 17 amino acids long. Trimming cost V 5 bases and J 0 bases; bases outside gene matches: 9. The DNA for the CDR3 is TGTGCCAGCAGCCGACCGTCTAGCGGGGGTGACCAAGAGACCCAGTACTTC. Encoded protein: CASSRPSSGGDQETQYF.

The V call is TRBV18, the J call TRBJ2-5; D not certain. CDR3 length: 12 residues. CDR1 and CDR2 from the germline V gene are KGHSH and LQKENI. Trimming stripped 5 bases from V and 2 bases from J, with 6 bases between. CDR3 coding DNA: TGTGCCAGCTCATATGGGCAAGAGACCCAGTACTTC. Encoded protein: CASSYGQETQYF.

The rearrangement uses TRBV14 and TRBJ2-7; a possible D gene is TRBD1 (6 bases). This CDR3 comprises 15 residues. V dropped 3 bases and J dropped 3 bases, with 15 bases sitting between them. Per the germline V gene, CDR1 is SGHDN and CDR2 is FVKESK. The CDR3 region is CASSQGHQGNYEQYF. The DNA of the CDR3 is TGTGCCAGCAGCCAGGGACACCAGGGGAACTACGAGCAGTACTTC.